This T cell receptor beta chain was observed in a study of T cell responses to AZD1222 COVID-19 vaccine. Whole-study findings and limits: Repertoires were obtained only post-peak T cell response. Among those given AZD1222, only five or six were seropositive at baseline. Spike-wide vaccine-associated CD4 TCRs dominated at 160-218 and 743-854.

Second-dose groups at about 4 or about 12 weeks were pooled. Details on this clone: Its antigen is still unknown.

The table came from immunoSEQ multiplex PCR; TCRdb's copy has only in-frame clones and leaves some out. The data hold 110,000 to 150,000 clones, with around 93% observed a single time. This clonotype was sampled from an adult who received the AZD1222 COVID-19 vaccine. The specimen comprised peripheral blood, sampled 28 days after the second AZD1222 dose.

CDR3 coding DNA: TGTGCCAGCAGTTACTCGGGAACCCAGGGCTACGAGCAGTACTTC. As protein: CASSYSGTQGYEQYF. This sequence joins TRBV6-5 and TRBJ2-7; D is perhaps TRBD1 (5 bases). V gave up 0 bases and J gave up 3 bases, with 12 bases separating them. The CDR3 contains 15 residues. From germline, CDR1 is MNHEY and CDR2 SVGAGI.